This T cell receptor (beta chain) was found in a study of CD8+ T cells in alopecia areata. Study-level background: Tofacitinib therapy lasting 6 to 18 months was followed by 6 months off drug. Study-wide results and limits: The study found tofacitinib significantly decreased scalp clonality and expanded CD8+ clones among the top 100. Sequences from scalp samples also cover resident alphabeta T cells of normal skin.

The germline V gene has CDR1 MNHEY and CDR2 SVGAGI. The CDR3 is 12 residues long. V lost 6 bases and J 3 bases, leaving 8 bases between the germline ends. Concerning this clone itself: The antigen is not known.

Documented treatment: oral pan-JAK inhibitor, 5-10 mg twice daily. Alopecia areata patients had lesional scalp punch biopsies and peripheral blood taken from them. As the sequencing template, cDNA was produced by extracting RNA and reverse transcribing it. Using immunoSEQ multiplex PCR, the repertoire was profiled, and TCRdb retains in-frame clones only, with some absent. The sample lists 210,000 or so clones, approximately 70% occurring once. This rearrangement joins TRBV6-5 to TRBJ1-1; D may be TRBD1 (6 bases). The receptor comes from a human donor with alopecia areata. Sequencing used CD4+ T cells sorted from blood, obtained around week 44, from a patient treated with tofacitinib. CDR3 nucleotides: TGTGCCAGCAGCCACAGGGACACTGAAGCTTTCTTT. As protein: CASSHRDTEAFF.